This T cell receptor beta chain was obtained from a study of shared T cell receptors in the human thymus. Trimming pared 2 bases from V and 2 bases from J, leaving 15 bases between. Germline assignment: CDR1 MGHRA and CDR2 YSYEKL. CDR3 length equals 16 residues. Only in-frame clones appear in the TCRdb table, and some are missing; sequencing was by immunoSEQ multiplex PCR. The data show under 850,000 clones, approximately 88% seen once. This sample was also put to use in a study of human thymus T cells. From that second work: Those donating were healthy Finnish infants in corrective surgery for congenital heart defects. Obtained as resections during corrective heart surgery, the thymus tissue was then studied. It looked as if thymic and blood repertoires used V and J genes in a biased way.

Sequencing used thymocytes. The chain has TRBV4-1 and TRBJ1-2; tentatively, D is TRBD1 (5 bases). This clonotype was obtained from a boy in the first two years of life with a congenital heart defect. CDR3 nucleotide sequence: TGCGCCAGCAGCCAACCGCCGGGGGAGGGAAACTATGGCTACACCTTC. Its protein product is CASSQPPGEGNYGYTF.